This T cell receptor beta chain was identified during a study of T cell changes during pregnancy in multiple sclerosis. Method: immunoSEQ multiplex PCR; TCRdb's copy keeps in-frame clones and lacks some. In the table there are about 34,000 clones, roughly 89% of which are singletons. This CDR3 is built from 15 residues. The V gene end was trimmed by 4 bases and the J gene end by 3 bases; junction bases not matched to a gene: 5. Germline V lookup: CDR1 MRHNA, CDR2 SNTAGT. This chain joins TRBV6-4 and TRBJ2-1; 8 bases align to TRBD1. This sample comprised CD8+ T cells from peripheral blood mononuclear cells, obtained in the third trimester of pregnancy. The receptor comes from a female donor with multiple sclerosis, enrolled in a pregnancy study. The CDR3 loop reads CASSGKTGGYNEQFF. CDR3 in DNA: TGTGCCAGCAGTGGGAAAACAGGGGGCTACAATGAGCAGTTCTTC.